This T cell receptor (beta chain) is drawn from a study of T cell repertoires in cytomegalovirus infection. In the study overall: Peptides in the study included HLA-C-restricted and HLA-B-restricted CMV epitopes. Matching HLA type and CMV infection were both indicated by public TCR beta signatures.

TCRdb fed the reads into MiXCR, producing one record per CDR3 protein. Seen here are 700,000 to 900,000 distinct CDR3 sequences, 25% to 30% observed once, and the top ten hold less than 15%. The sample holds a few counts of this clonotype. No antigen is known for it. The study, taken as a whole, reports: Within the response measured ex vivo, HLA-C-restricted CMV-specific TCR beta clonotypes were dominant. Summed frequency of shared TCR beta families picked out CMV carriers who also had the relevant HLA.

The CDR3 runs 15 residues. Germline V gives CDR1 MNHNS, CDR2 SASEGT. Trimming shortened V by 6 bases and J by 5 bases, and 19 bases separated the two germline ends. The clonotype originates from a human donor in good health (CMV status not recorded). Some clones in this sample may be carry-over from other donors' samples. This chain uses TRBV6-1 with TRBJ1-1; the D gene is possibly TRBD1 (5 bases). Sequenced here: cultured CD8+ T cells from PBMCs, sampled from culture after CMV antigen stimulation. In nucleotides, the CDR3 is TGTGCCAGCAGCCGCCCCTTGGCAGGGTATACTGAAGCTTTCTTT. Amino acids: CASSRPLAGYTEAFF.